This passage covers 11 T cell receptor beta chains from one sample sequenced in a study of blood T cell repertoires in COVID-19. Sequenced by immunoSEQ multiplex PCR; TCRdb stores in-frame clones only, minus some. The sample lists 38,000 or so clones; more than 80% were seen once. The sequencing input was peripheral blood. Receptor source: a human donor in a cohort sampled during active or convalescent COVID-19. The donor label of this sample is uncertain.

This clone was counted once. The chain combines TRBV3-1 (or the pseudogene TRBV3-2) with TRBJ2-2, with a possible D match to TRBD2 (5 bases). The CDR3 runs to 15 residues. Germline loops: CDR1 LGHDT, CDR2 YNNKEL (reference sequence). Between the trimmed V and J ends, which lost 3 bases and 0 bases, there was a span of 8 bases. DNA of the CDR3: TGTGCCAGCAGCCAGGCGGGCACGAACACCGGGGAGCTGTTTTTT. Translating gives CASSQAGTNTGELFF.

This clone was detected once. The gene calls are TRBV11-2 and TRBJ2-3; 9 nucleotides match TRBD2. Germline trimming cut 0 bases from V and 6 bases from J; bases unmatched to any gene: 1. This CDR3 has 14 amino acids. CDR1 is SGHAT and CDR2 is FQNNGV in the germline V gene. In nucleotides, the CDR3 is TGTGCCAGCAGCTTAGAAACTAGCGGGGATACGCAGTATTTT. Protein sequence: CASSLETSGDTQYF. The variable domain in full, with the rest retrieved from reference TRBV11-2 and TRBJ2-3, is EAGVAQSPRYKIIEKRQSVAFWCNPISGHATLYWYQQILGQGPKLLIQFQNNGVVDDSQLPKDRFSAERLKGVDSTLKIQPAKLEDSAVYLCASSLETSGDTQYFGPGTRLTVL.

This clone has more than one count but fewer than ten. The V gene is TRBV24-1, the J gene TRBJ2-7, with D possibly matching TRBD2 (6 bases). Germline V gene data show CDR1 as KGHDR and CDR2 as SFDVKD. The CDR3 contains 14 residues. V gave up 4 bases and J gave up 5 bases, with 14 bases separating them. CDR3 DNA: TGTGCCACCAGTGAACCGGGAGAAACGAACGAGCAGTACTTC. Translated, it gives CATSEPGETNEQYF.

The CDR3 spells CASSDLGTSSYEQYF. In nucleotides, the CDR3 is TGTGCCAGCAGCGACTTGGGTACCAGCTCCTACGAGCAGTACTTC. The chain employs TRBV3-1 (or the pseudogene TRBV3-2) and TRBJ2-7; no clear D. CDR3 size: 15 residues. V lost 5 bases and J 0 bases, leaving 14 bases between the germline ends. Germline V gives CDR1 LGHDT, CDR2 YNNKEL (reference sequence).

This clone was observed a single time. The J gene is TRBJ2-2, the V gene TRBV19, with unresolved D. This CDR3 has 14 residues. V shed 2 bases and J shed 1 base, with 5 bases lying between them. CDR1 and CDR2 from the germline V gene are LNHDA and SQIVND (reference sequence). The DNA of the CDR3 is TGTGCCAGTAGTATAAACAGGAACACCGGGGAGCTGTTTTTT. It yields the protein CASSINRNTGELFF.

The V gene is TRBV27, the J gene TRBJ1-5; TRBD1 agrees at 8 bases. The germline V gene encodes CDR1 MNHEY and CDR2 SMNVEV (reference sequence). The CDR3 contains 16 residues. Trimming cost V 4 bases and J 0 bases; bases outside gene matches: 5. CDR3 sequence reads: CASSSDDRGSNQPQHF. The CDR3 nucleotides read TGTGCCAGCAGTTCAGACGACAGGGGTAGCAATCAGCCCCAGCATTTT.

V and J are TRBV24-1 and TRBJ2-2; D might be TRBD2 (5 bases). CDR1 is KGHDR, CDR2 SFDVKD, per germline. The CDR3 sequence is 15 residues long. Trimming took 3 bases from V and 5 from J, leaving 12 bases between them. CDR3 DNA sequence: TGTGCCACCAGTGATGGAGAGGGCGAGACCGGGGAGCTGTTTTTT. This sequence encodes CATSDGEGETGELFF.

The chain has TRBV19 and TRBJ2-3; D is undetermined. CDR1 is LNHDA, CDR2 SQIVND, per germline (reference sequence). The V end lost 8 bases, the J end lost 6 bases, and 15 bases lay between the germline ends. This CDR3 region has 13 residues. This CDR3 is CASVTRIGDTQYF. In DNA form, the CDR3 reads TGTGCCAGTGTGACCCGAATCGGGGATACGCAGTATTTT.

This chain links TRBV24-1 with TRBJ2-1, with 11 bases that match TRBD2. Trimming at V came to 9 bases and at J to 4 bases, leaving 4 bases not matched to a gene. CDR1 is KGHDR, CDR2 SFDVKD, per germline. The CDR3 totals 14 residues. The CDR3 sequence is CATSGTSGYNEQFF. The CDR3 region has the DNA TGTGCCACCTCCGGGACTAGCGGATACAATGAGCAGTTCTTC.

This clone turned up a few times. The chain employs TRBV29-1 and TRBJ1-1, with D maybe TRBD1 (5 bases). The CDR3 has 13 amino acids. Trimming took 7 bases from V and 1 from J, leaving 13 bases between them. Germline CDR1 SQVTM, CDR2 ANQGSEA. The CDR3, as DNA: TGCAGCGCCCAACAGGAGCAGAACACTGAAGCTTTCTTT. It is translated as CSAQQEQNTEAFF.

The V and J genes are TRBV7-3 and TRBJ2-1, with TRBD2 matching over 7 bases. Trimming cost V 5 bases and J 4 bases; bases outside gene matches: 8. The CDR3 sequence is 15 residues long. Germline V gene sequence: CDR1 SGHTA, CDR2 FQGTGA. Here the CDR3 reads CASSPVLAMYNEQFF. DNA for the CDR3: TGTGCCAGCAGCCCCGTACTAGCGATGTACAATGAGCAGTTCTTC.